Below are 22 T cell receptor beta chains sequenced from a single sample in a study of cytomegalovirus exposure and HLA in healthy donors. PCR used 60 Vbeta primers and 13 Jbeta primers. Method: immunoSEQ multiplex PCR; TCRdb's copy keeps in-frame clones and lacks some. The table has some 140,000 clones, around 79% seen once. The sample was PBMCs. The receptors were gathered from a female donor in good health and CMV-seronegative.

The J gene is TRBJ2-7, the V gene TRBV11-3; D gene unclear. The CDR3 covers 14 residues. The germline gives CDR1 SGHNT, CDR2 YENEEA. V lost 1 base to trimming and J lost 2 bases, with 9 bases between them. The CDR3 DNA is TGTGCCAGCAGCTTAGTTAGCCTAGCCTACGAGCAGTACTTC. Translating gives CASSLVSLAYEQYF.

The genes are TRBV30 and TRBJ1-2; D may be TRBD1 (6 bases). V was trimmed by 1 base and J by 7 bases, leaving 7 bases between them. The CDR3 is 11 residues long. Germline V CDR1 and CDR2: GTSNPN, SVGIG (reference sequence). The CDR3 region has the DNA TGTGCCTGGAGTGACAGGGTTGGCTACACCTTC. It is translated as CAWSDRVGYTF.

The chain couples TRBV27 to TRBJ2-1, with TRBD2 matching over 7 bases. There are 15 residues in the CDR3. Germline CDR1 MNHEY, CDR2 SMNVEV (reference sequence). J gave up 0 bases and V 5 bases, and 4 bases lay outside the gene matches. CDR3 nucleotide sequence: TGTGCCAGCAGTAGGGACTACAGCTCCTACAATGAGCAGTTCTTC. Its translation is CASSRDYSSYNEQFF.

As for this clone: Mismatch with germline at one junction end may stem from a read error. This rearrangement joins TRBV7-7 to TRBJ2-1; 8 bases line up with TRBD2. Germline CDR1 reads SSHAT; CDR2 reads FNYEAQ (reference sequence). The CDR3 length is 15 residues. The CDR3, as DNA: TGTGCTAGCAGTCCCTCCGGGACTAGTTACAATGAGCAGTTCTTC. Its protein is CASSPSGTSYNEQFF.

The V call is TRBV7-2, the J call TRBJ1-1; weak D call: TRBD1 (5 bases). The V end was cut by 3 bases, the J end by 1 base, with 9 bases between. CDR3 length: 14 amino acids. CDR1 and CDR2 (germline): SGHTA, FQGNSA. DNA for the CDR3: TGTGCCAGCAGCTTTGGGGGGGGGAACACTGAAGCTTTCTTT. Its translation is CASSFGGGNTEAFF.

V gene TRBV28 combines with J gene TRBJ1-4; TRBD1 agrees at 10 bases. Trimming at V came to 6 bases and at J to 0 bases, leaving 10 bases not matched to a gene. CDR1 MDHEN and CDR2 SYDVKM come from the germline V gene. The CDR3 loop spans 18 amino acids. This CDR3 is CASRLTGTGVATNEKLFF. The CDR3 DNA sequence: TGTGCCAGCAGACTTACCGGGACAGGGGTTGCAACTAATGAAAAACTGTTTTTT.

The chain combines TRBV4-3 with TRBJ2-7, with 10 bases matching TRBD1. In germline, CDR1 is LGHNA, CDR2 YSLEER. The CDR3 totals 17 residues. The V and J ends lost 1 base and 4 bases, in that order; junction bases with no gene match: 10. The chain's CDR3 is CASSQGPTGGAGYEQYF. The CDR3 DNA reads TGCGCCAGCAGCCAAGGACCGACAGGGGGCGCGGGTTACGAGCAGTACTTC.

The chain links TRBV28 to TRBJ2-5; D gene ambiguous. This CDR3 is built from 12 residues. V gave up 3 bases and J gave up 3 bases, with 5 bases separating them. The V gene's germline CDR1 is MDHEN and CDR2 SYDVKM. The CDR3 loop reads CASSLVEETQYF. DNA of the CDR3: TGTGCCAGCAGTTTGGTAGAAGAGACCCAGTACTTC.

Written as DNA, the CDR3 is TGTGCCAGCAGCTTACAGGGGGTGTATGGCTACACCTTC. Protein: CASSLQGVYGYTF. The chain is built from TRBV11-1 and TRBJ1-2, with TRBD1 identical over 7 bases. Trimming removed 2 bases from V and 5 bases from J; junction bases left unmatched: 2. Looked up from germline, CDR1 is SGHAT and CDR2 is FQDESV (reference sequence). The CDR3 has 13 amino acids.

This clone has only a few counts. The J gene is TRBJ2-7, the V gene TRBV9; 7 nucleotides line up with TRBD1. The V gene's germline CDR1 is SGDLS and CDR2 YYNGEE. The CDR3 length is 17 residues. With 6 bases clipped from V and 2 bases from J, the junction kept 17 bases outside the gene matches. CDR3 nucleotides: TGTGCCAGCATTCCGACCCCCTGCCGGGACAGAACCTACGAGCAGTACTTC. Its protein is CASIPTPCRDRTYEQYF.

The V call is TRBV15, the J call TRBJ1-1; D gene ambiguous. V was pared by 0 bases and J by 7 bases, with 9 bases between. The germline V gene encodes CDR1 LNHNV and CDR2 YYDKDF (reference sequence). The CDR3 is 13 residues long. The CDR3 coding sequence is TGTGCCACCAGCAGAGAGGTGGAGAGTGAAGCTTTCTTT. Amino acid sequence: CATSREVESEAFF.

This clone was seen once. The rearrangement links TRBV4-1 to TRBJ2-1; D perhaps matches TRBD1 (6 bases). CDR3 length equals 12 residues. The germline V gene has CDR1 MGHRA and CDR2 YSYEKL. V gave up 3 bases and J gave up 9 bases, with 9 bases separating them. In DNA form, the CDR3 reads TGCGCCAGCAGCCACAGGGGTCGTGAGCAGTTCTTC. It specifies CASSHRGREQFF.

The chain carries TRBV6-8 and TRBJ2-1; 8 bases are a match to TRBD2. After removal of 9 bases from V and 1 base from J, the junction contained 11 bases not matched to a gene. The CDR3 spans 16 residues. The germline V gene encodes CDR1 MNHGY and CDR2 SAAAGT. The CDR3 loop is CARRGGRRDSYNEQFF. The CDR3 nucleotides read TGTGCCAGAAGAGGCGGGAGGAGAGATTCCTACAATGAGCAGTTCTTC.

This chain uses TRBV6-1 with TRBJ1-2; D is uncertain. Germline assignment: CDR1 MNHNS and CDR2 SASEGT. V lost 7 bases and J lost 4, with 13 bases in between. The CDR3 runs to 13 residues. The CDR3 spells CASNQRASYGYTF. CDR3 sequence (DNA): TGTGCCAGCAATCAGCGGGCCTCCTATGGCTACACCTTC.

This clone came up a few times. The chain employs TRBV10-3 and TRBJ1-1; D is ambiguous. The CDR3 runs to 13 residues. The germline CDR1 and CDR2 sequences are ENHRY and SYGVKD. V gave up 6 bases and J gave up 1 base, with 9 bases separating them. CDR3 nucleotide sequence: TGTGCCATCAGGACACAAGGGAACACTGAAGCTTTCTTT. Amino acid sequence: CAIRTQGNTEAFF.

V usage is TRBV7-2 and J usage is TRBJ1-6, with D hard to call. The V and J ends lost 2 bases and 3 bases respectively, with 8 bases between them. The CDR3 has 15 residues. CDR1 is SGHTA, CDR2 FQGNSA, per germline. The CDR3 nucleotides read TGTGCCAGCAGCTTACCGCAGGACTATAATTCACCCCTCCACTTT. Encoded protein: CASSLPQDYNSPLHF.

The chain's CDR3 is CASSLGTTNTGELFF. In nucleotides, the CDR3 is TGCGCCAGCAGCTTAGGGACAACAAACACCGGGGAGCTGTTTTTT. The chain carries TRBV5-1 and TRBJ2-2, with D perhaps TRBD1 (6 bases). Germline V gene lookup returns CDR1 SGHRS and CDR2 YFSETQ. This CDR3 spans 15 amino acids. V lost 2 bases and J 2 bases, leaving 10 bases between the germline ends. Using reference TRBV5-1 and TRBJ2-2 for the parts outside the CDR3, the full variable domain is KAGVTQTPRYLIKTRGQQVTLSCSPISGHRSVSWYQQTPGQGLQFLFEYFSETQRNKGNFPGRFSGRQFSNSRSEMNVSTLELGDSALYLCASSLGTTNTGELFFGEGSRLTVL.

This chain uses TRBV10-1 with TRBJ1-1; 7 bases fit TRBD1. V dropped 5 bases and J dropped 3; count of bases not matched to a gene: 6. Germline CDR1 and CDR2: WNHNN and SYGVQD (reference sequence). The CDR3 length is 14 residues. The CDR3 nucleotides are TGCGCCAGCAGTAAGAACAGGGGTGACACTGAAGCTTTCTTT. This encodes CASSKNRGDTEAFF.

This sequence joins TRBV5-6 and TRBJ2-1; 8 bases map to TRBD1. Germline V lookup: CDR1 SGHDT, CDR2 YYEEEE. The CDR3 contains 16 residues. J lost 2 bases, V lost 3 bases, and 7 bases had no gene match. For the CDR3, the DNA is TGTGCCAGCAGCTCCGGATCAGGGGGCCCCTACAATGAGCAGTTCTTC. Its protein product is CASSSGSGGPYNEQFF.

The chain recombines TRBV7-9 with TRBJ2-6; 8 nucleotides match TRBD1. Trimming took 5 bases from V and 1 from J; bases not matched to a gene: 10. The CDR3 is 18 residues long. CDR1 is SEHNR, CDR2 FQNEAQ, per germline (reference sequence). The CDR3 DNA follows: TGTGCCAGCAGCGCCGGACAGGGCAGGGGGTCTGGGGCCAACGTCCTGACTTTC. The encoded protein is CASSAGQGRGSGANVLTF. Full variable domain (outside the CDR3, taken from reference TRBV7-9 and TRBJ2-6): DTGVSQNPRHKITKRGQNVTFRCDPISEHNRLYWYRQTLGQGPEFLTYFQNEAQLEKSRLLSDRFSAERPKGSFSTLEIQRTEQGDSAMYLCASSAGQGRGSGANVLTFGAGSRLTVL.

V is TRBV30 and J is TRBJ2-7; TRBD1 matches 8 bases. This CDR3 has 12 amino acids. Losses at the gene ends were 3 bases for V and 7 bases for J; bases not matched to a gene: 5. Germline CDR1 reads GTSNPN; CDR2 reads SVGIG (reference sequence). The CDR3 DNA follows: TGTGCCTGGAGACCGACAGGGGTAGAGCAGTACTTC. As protein: CAWRPTGVEQYF.

The rearrangement uses TRBV19 and TRBJ2-6; D not resolved. The CDR3 sequence is 12 residues long. V lost 6 bases, J lost 2 bases, and 2 bases lay in between. CDR1 and CDR2 (germline): LNHDA, SQIVND (reference sequence). The CDR3 nucleotides read TGTGCCAGTAGCGCTGGGGCCAACGTCCTGACTTTC. Its translation: CASSAGANVLTF.